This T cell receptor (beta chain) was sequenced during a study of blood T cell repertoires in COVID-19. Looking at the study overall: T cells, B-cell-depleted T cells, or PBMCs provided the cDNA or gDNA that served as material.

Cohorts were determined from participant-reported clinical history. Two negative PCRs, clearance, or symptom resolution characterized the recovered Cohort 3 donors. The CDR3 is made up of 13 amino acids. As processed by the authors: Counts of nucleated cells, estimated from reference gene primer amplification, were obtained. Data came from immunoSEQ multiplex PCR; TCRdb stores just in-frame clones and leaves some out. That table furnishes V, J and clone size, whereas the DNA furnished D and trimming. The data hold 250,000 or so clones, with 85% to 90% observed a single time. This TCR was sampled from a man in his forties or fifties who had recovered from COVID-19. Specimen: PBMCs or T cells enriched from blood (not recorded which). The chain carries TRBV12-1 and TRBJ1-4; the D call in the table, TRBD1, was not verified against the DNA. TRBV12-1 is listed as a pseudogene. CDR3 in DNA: TGTGCCAGCGGGGGCTCAACTAATGAAAAACTGTTTTTT. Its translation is CASGGSTNEKLFF.